The clone carrying this TCR beta chain has only one observation. This sample is part of a study of blood T cell repertoires in COVID-19. In the study overall: Collection of acute and convalescent COVID-19 samples took place in the United States, Italy and Spain.

Losses at the gene ends were 4 bases for V and 0 bases for J; bases not matched to a gene: 5. CDR1 SGHRS and CDR2 YFSETQ come from the germline V gene. The CDR3 extends over 17 amino acids. Sequencing was performed with immunoSEQ multiplex PCR; in TCRdb, only in-frame clones are kept and a portion is missing. The sample lists tens of thousands of clones, over 70% seen once, with approximately 15% in the top ten. Material for sequencing was peripheral blood. V gene TRBV5-1 combines with J gene TRBJ2-1; TRBD2 aligns across 12 bases. This TCR derives from a human donor in a cohort sampled during active COVID-19. CDR3 sequence: CASSIGLAGTSYNEQFF. The CDR3 DNA reads TGCGCCAGCAGCATCGGACTAGCGGGGACCTCCTACAATGAGCAGTTCTTC.